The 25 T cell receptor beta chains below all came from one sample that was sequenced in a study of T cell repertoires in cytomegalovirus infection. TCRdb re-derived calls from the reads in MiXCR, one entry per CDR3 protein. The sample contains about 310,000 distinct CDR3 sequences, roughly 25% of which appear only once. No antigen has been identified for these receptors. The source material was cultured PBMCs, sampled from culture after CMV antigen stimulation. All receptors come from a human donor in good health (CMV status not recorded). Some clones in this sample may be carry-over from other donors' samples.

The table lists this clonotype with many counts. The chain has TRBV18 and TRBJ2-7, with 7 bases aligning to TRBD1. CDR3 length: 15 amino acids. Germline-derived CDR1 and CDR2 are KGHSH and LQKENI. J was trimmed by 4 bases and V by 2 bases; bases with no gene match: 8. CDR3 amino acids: CASSPEGRGKYEQYF. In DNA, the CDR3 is TGTGCCAGCTCACCAGAGGGCAGGGGGAAATACGAGCAGTACTTC.

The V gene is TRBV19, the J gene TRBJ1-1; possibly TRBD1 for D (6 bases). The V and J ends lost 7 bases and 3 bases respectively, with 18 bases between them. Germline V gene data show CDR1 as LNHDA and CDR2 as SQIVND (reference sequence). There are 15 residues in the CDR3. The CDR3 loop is CASIPQQGVHTEAFF. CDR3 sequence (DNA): TGTGCCAGTATTCCTCAACAGGGAGTACACACTGAAGCTTTCTTT.

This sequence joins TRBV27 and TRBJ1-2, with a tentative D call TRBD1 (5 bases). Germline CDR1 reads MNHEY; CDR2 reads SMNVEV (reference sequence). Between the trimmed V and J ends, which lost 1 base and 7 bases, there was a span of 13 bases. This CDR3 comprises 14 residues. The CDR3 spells CASSLYKGASGYTF. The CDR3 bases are TGTGCCAGCAGTTTATATAAAGGGGCGTCTGGCTACACCTTC.

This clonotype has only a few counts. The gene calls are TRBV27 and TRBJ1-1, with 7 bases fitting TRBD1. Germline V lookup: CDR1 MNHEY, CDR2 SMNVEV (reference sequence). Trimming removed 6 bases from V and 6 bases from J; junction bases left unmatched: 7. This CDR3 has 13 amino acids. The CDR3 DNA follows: TGTGCCAGCAGGGACAGGTTTAACGCTGAAGCTTTCTTT. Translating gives CASRDRFNAEAFF.

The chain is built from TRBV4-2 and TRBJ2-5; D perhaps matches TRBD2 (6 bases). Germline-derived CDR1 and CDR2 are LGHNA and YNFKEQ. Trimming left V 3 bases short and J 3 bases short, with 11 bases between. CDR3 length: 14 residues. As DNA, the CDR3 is TGTGCCAGCAGCCAGACGGGCGGGAAAGAGACCCAGTACTTC. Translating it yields CASSQTGGKETQYF.

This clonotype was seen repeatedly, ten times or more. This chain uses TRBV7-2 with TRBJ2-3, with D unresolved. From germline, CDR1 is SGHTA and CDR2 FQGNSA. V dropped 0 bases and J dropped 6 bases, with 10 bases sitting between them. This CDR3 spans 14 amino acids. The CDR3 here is CASSLALGLDTQYF. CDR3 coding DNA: TGTGCCAGCAGCTTAGCGCTGGGTCTCGATACGCAGTATTTT.

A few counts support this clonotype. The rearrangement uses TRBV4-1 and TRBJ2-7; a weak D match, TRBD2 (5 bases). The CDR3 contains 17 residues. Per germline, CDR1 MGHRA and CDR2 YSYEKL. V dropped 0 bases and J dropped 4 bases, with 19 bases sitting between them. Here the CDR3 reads CASSQDEVGESSYEQYF. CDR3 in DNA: TGCGCCAGCAGCCAAGATGAGGTTGGGGAGAGCTCATACGAGCAGTACTTC.

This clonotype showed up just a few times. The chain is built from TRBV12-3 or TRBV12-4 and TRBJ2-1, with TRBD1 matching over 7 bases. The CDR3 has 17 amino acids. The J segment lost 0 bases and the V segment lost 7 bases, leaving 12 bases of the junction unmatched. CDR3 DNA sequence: TGTGCCAGCACCGGGACAGTCAGCGGTGGCTCCTACAATGAGCAGTTCTTC. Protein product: CASTGTVSGGSYNEQFF.

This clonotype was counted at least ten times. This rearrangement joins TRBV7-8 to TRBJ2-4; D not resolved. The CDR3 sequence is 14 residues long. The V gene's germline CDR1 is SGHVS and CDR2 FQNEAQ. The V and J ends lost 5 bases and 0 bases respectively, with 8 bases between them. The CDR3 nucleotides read TGTGCCAGCAGCCCACGGGTAGCCAAAAACATTCAGTACTTC. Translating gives CASSPRVAKNIQYF.

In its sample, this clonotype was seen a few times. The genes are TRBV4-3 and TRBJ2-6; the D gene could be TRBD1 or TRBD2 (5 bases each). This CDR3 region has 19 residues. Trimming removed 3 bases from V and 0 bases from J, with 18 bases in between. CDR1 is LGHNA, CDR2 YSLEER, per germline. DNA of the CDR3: TGCGCCAGCAGCCAGTATACCCGGGGCGGGCGCTCTGGGGCCAACGTCCTGACTTTC. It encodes CASSQYTRGGRSGANVLTF.

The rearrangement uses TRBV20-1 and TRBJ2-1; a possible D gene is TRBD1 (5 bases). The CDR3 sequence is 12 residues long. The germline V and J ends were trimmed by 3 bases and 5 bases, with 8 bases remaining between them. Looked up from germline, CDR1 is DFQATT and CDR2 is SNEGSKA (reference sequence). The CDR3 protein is CSASGANNEQFF. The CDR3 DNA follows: TGCAGTGCTAGTGGGGCCAACAATGAGCAGTTCTTC.

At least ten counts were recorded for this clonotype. The CDR3 spells CASSYGTGVGGNQPQHF. CDR3 bases: TGTGCCAGCAGTTACGGAACGGGGGTTGGTGGCAATCAGCCCCAGCATTTT. This chain connects TRBV6-2 or TRBV6-3 to TRBJ1-5, with D maybe TRBD1 (5 bases). Germline CDR1 and CDR2: MNHEY and SVGEGT. The CDR3 is 17 amino acids. V was clipped by 2 bases and J by 2 bases, with 16 bases between them.

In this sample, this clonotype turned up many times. As DNA, the CDR3 is TGTGCCAGCAGCTTAAATTCAGCGGGGTCGGGTACGCAGTATTTT. Translation: CASSLNSAGSGTQYF. The J gene is TRBJ2-3, the V gene TRBV7-2; 7 bases fit TRBD2. The germline CDR1 and CDR2 sequences are SGHTA and FQGNSA. The J segment lost 8 bases and the V segment lost 2 bases, leaving 10 bases of the junction unmatched. This CDR3 is 15 amino acids long.

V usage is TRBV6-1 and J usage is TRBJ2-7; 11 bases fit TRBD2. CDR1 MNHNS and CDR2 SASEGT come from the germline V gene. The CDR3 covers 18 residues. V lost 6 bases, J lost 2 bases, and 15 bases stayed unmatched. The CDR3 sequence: CASRDPSQLAGVTYEQYF. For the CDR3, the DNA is TGTGCCAGCAGGGACCCCTCCCAACTAGCGGGAGTTACCTACGAGCAGTACTTC.

The CDR3 nucleotides are TGTGCCAGCAGCTTAAGCGGGACAGGGGTGGTTCAGCCCCAGCATTTT. Encoded protein: CASSLSGTGVVQPQHF. The genes are TRBV7-8 and TRBJ1-5; 10 bases line up with TRBD1. The CDR3 is 16 residues long. CDR1 SGHVS and CDR2 FQNEAQ come from the germline V gene. Trimming took 2 bases from V and 6 from J; bases not matched to a gene: 7.

Here the CDR3 reads CASSFGLLGGNTGELFF. CDR3 nucleotide sequence: TGTGCCAGCAGCTTCGGCCTTCTAGGGGGAAACACCGGGGAGCTGTTTTTT. The chain carries TRBV11-3 and TRBJ2-2; D perhaps matches TRBD1 (6 bases). This CDR3 is 17 amino acids long. The germline CDR1 and CDR2 sequences are SGHNT and YENEEA. V shed 3 bases and J shed 2 bases, with 16 bases lying between them.

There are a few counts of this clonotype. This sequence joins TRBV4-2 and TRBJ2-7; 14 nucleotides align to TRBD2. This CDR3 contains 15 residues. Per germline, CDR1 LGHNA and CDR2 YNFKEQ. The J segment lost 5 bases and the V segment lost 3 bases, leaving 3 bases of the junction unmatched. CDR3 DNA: TGTGCCAGCAGCCAGGGACTAGCGGGAGCGGACGAGCAGTACTTC. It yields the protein CASSQGLAGADEQYF.

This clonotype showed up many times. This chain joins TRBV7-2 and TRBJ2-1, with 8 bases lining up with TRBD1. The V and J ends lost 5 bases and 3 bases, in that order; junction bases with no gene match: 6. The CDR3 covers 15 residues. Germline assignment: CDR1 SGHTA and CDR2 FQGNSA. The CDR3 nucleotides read TGTGCCAGCAGCGACCCAGGGGGCCGCTACAATGAGCAGTTCTTC. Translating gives CASSDPGGRYNEQFF.

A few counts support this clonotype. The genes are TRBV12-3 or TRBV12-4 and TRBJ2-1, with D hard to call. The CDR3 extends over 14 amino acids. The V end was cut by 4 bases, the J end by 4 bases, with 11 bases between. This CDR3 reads CASSSVDPYNEQFF. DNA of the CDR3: TGTGCCAGCAGTTCCGTTGACCCGTACAATGAGCAGTTCTTC.

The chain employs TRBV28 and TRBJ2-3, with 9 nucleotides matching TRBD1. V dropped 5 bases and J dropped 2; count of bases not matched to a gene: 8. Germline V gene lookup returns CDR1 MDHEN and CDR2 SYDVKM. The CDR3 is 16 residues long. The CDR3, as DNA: TGTGCCAGCAGTCCGGGGGACAGGGTTACCACAGATACGCAGTATTTT. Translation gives CASSPGDRVTTDTQYF.

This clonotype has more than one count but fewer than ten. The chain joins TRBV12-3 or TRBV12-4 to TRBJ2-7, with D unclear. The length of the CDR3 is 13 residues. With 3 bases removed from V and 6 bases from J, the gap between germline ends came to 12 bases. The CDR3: CASSLNQETEQYV. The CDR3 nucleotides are TGTGCCAGCAGTTTGAATCAGGAGACCGAGCAGTACGTC.

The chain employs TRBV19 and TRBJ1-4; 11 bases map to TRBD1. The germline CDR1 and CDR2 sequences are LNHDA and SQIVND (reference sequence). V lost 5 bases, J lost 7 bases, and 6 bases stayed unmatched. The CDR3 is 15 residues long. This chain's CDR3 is CASSRVGTGGEKLFF. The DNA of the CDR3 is TGTGCCAGTAGTCGCGTCGGGACAGGGGGTGAAAAACTGTTTTTT.

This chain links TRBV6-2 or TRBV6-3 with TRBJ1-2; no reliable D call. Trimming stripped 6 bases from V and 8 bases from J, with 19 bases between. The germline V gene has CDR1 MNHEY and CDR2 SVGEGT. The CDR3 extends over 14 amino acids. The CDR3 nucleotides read TGTGCCAGCAGCCCCCCGGAAAGGGCTATCGGCTACACCTTC. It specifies CASSPPERAIGYTF.

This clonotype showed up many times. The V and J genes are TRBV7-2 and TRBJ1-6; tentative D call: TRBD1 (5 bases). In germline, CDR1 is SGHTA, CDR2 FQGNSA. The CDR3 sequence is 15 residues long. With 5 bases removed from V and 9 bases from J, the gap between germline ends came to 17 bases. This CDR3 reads CASSTGGGVFSPLHF. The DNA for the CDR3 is TGTGCCAGCAGCACTGGCGGGGGAGTTTTTTCACCCCTCCACTTT.

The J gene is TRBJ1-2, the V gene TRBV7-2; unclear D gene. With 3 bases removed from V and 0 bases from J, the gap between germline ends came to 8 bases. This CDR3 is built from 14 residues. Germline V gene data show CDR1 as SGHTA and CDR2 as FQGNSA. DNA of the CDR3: TGTGCCAGCAGCTTTTACTGGACTAACTATGGCTACACCTTC. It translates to CASSFYWTNYGYTF.